The 20 T cell receptor beta chains below were found in one sample sequenced in a study of T cell changes during pregnancy in multiple sclerosis. Sequenced by immunoSEQ multiplex PCR; TCRdb stores in-frame clones only, minus some. The table lists around 40,000 clones, 80% to 95% of them singletons. The source was CD4+ T cells from peripheral blood mononuclear cells, collected in the second trimester of pregnancy. The receptors were gathered from a female donor in good health, enrolled as a control in a pregnancy study.

This sequence joins TRBV30 and TRBJ2-7; the D gene is possibly TRBD1 (6 bases). Germline assignment: CDR1 GTSNPN and CDR2 SVGIG (reference sequence). The CDR3 contains 14 residues. V lost 4 bases and J lost 2, with 15 bases in between. CDR3 protein: CAWTPGELTYEQYF. In DNA form, the CDR3 reads TGTGCCTGGACCCCAGGGGAACTAACCTACGAGCAGTACTTC. Full variable domain (rest looked up from reference TRBV30 and TRBJ2-7): SQTIHQWPATLVQPVGSPLSLECTVEGTSNPNLYWYRQAAGRGLQLLFYSVGIGQISSEVPQNLSASRPQDRQFILSSKKLLLSDSGFYLCAWTPGELTYEQYFGPGTRLTVT.

The chain employs TRBV6-1 and TRBJ1-1; D may be TRBD1 (5 bases). Germline CDR1 and CDR2: MNHNS and SASEGT. V was pared by 4 bases and J by 0 bases, with 18 bases between. This CDR3 comprises 17 residues. CDR3 DNA: TGTGCCAGCAGTGTGCAGGGTTTGGCTTCGGTGAACACTGAAGCTTTCTTT. It encodes CASSVQGLASVNTEAFF.

This clone was counted between two and nine times. CDR3 sequence: CASSVYARGNRDQETQYF. CDR3 DNA sequence: TGTGCCAGCAGTGTGTATGCCCGAGGGAACAGGGATCAAGAGACCCAGTACTTC. The V and J genes are TRBV2 and TRBJ2-5; possibly TRBD1 for D (6 bases). The CDR3 spans 18 residues. Trimming took off 4 bases at V and 2 bases at J, with 23 bases between the two ends. Germline CDR1 reads SNHLY; CDR2 reads FYNNEI. Looking up the rest from reference TRBV2 and TRBJ2-5 gives the full variable domain: EPEVTQTPSHQVTQMGQEVILRCVPISNHLYFYWYRQILGQKVEFLVSFYNNEISEKSEIFDDQFSVERPDGSNFTLKIRSTKLEDSAMYFCASSVYARGNRDQETQYFGPGTRLLVL.

The chain employs TRBV21-1 and TRBJ2-7; no check of the table's D call, TRBD2, against the DNA was made. TRBV21-1 is flagged as a pseudogene. The CDR3 contains 22 residues. In nucleotides, the CDR3 is TGTGCCAGCAGCAAATCCCCTGAACCGCGACTAGCGGGGGGCTTAACCTTCTACGAGCAGTACTTC. Protein sequence: CASSKSPEPRLAGGLTFYEQYF.

This clone was detected only once. The V and J genes are TRBV7-9 and TRBJ2-7, with 11 bases fitting TRBD1. The germline gives CDR1 SEHNR, CDR2 FQNEAQ (reference sequence). V gave up 5 bases and J gave up 5 bases; unmatched junction bases: 8. This CDR3 is 15 amino acids long. Written as DNA, the CDR3 is TGTGCCAGCAGCCTCGGGACAGGGGGTCCCCACGAGCAGTACTTC. Its translation is CASSLGTGGPHEQYF. Drawing the rest from reference TRBV7-9 and TRBJ2-7, the complete variable domain is DTGVSQNPRHKITKRGQNVTFRCDPISEHNRLYWYRQTLGQGPEFLTYFQNEAQLEKSRLLSDRFSAERPKGSFSTLEIQRTEQGDSAMYLCASSLGTGGPHEQYFGPGTRLTVT.

The genes are TRBV5-1 and TRBJ2-7; TRBD2 might be the D (7 bases). The germline V gene has CDR1 SGHRS and CDR2 YFSETQ. The CDR3 is 15 residues long. The V gene lost 4 bases and the J gene lost 4 bases, with 18 bases spanning the gap. The CDR3 loop reads CASSIPGGRAYEQYF. The CDR3 bases are TGCGCCAGCAGCATCCCCGGGGGGCGCGCTTACGAGCAGTACTTC.

The chain links TRBV7-9 to TRBJ1-1; 9 bases map to TRBD1. V shed 3 bases, J shed 5 bases, and the junction held 4 bases outside the gene matches. Germline V gene sequence: CDR1 SEHNR, CDR2 FQNEAQ (reference sequence). The CDR3 spans 14 residues. The DNA of the CDR3 is TGTGCCAGCAGCTTCGACGGGACAGGGACTGAAGCTTTCTTT. Its protein product is CASSFDGTGTEAFF.

The chain combines TRBV28 with TRBJ2-7; 8 bases agree with TRBD2. The germline V gene encodes CDR1 MDHEN and CDR2 SYDVKM. CDR3 length equals 15 residues. Losses at the gene ends were 1 base for V and 0 bases for J; bases not matched to a gene: 2. CDR3 sequence reads: CASSLSGTSSYEQYF. The CDR3 DNA is TGTGCCAGCAGTTTATCTGGGACTAGCTCCTACGAGCAGTACTTC.

This sequence joins TRBV29-1 and TRBJ1-1, with TRBD1 identical over 10 bases. With V trimmed by 3 bases and J by 4 bases, 5 bases remained unmatched. Germline values: CDR1 SQVTM, CDR2 ANQGSEA. The CDR3 is 14 amino acids. This chain's CDR3 is CSVEGQGRSTEAFF. The CDR3 bases are TGCAGCGTTGAGGGACAGGGGCGTTCCACTGAAGCTTTCTTT. The full variable domain, in which reference TRBV29-1 and TRBJ1-1 provide the parts outside the CDR3, is SAVISQKPSRDICQRGTSLTIQCQVDSQVTMMFWYRQQPGQSLTLIATANQGSEATYESGFVIDKFPISRPNLTFSTLTVSNMSPEDSSIYLCSVEGQGRSTEAFFGQGTRLTVV.

This chain links TRBV6-6 with TRBJ1-5; weak D call: TRBD1 (6 bases). V lost 7 bases and J lost 4, with 14 bases in between. Germline CDR1 and CDR2: MNHNY and SVGAGI (reference sequence). CDR3 length equals 14 residues. CDR3 coding DNA: TGTGCCAGCACCAAGCGACAGGCGAATCAGCCCCAGCATTTT. Its translation: CASTKRQANQPQHF.

The gene calls are TRBV11-2 and TRBJ2-7, with D possibly being TRBD2 (5 bases). V gave up 4 bases and J gave up 4 bases, with 8 bases separating them. Germline V gene data show CDR1 as SGHAT and CDR2 as FQNNGV. This CDR3 has 12 residues. CDR3: CASSSSGYEQYF. The CDR3 region has the DNA TGTGCCAGCAGCTCCTCGGGGTACGAGCAGTACTTC.

The genes are TRBV10-3 and TRBJ1-4, with D unresolved. The CDR3 sequence is 12 residues long. Germline V gene data show CDR1 as ENHRY and CDR2 as SYGVKD. Trimming removed 7 bases from V and 3 bases from J, with 6 bases in between. Here the CDR3 reads CAIKRANEKLFF. CDR3 nucleotides: TGTGCCATCAAGCGGGCTAATGAAAAACTGTTTTTT.

V usage is TRBV7-2 and J usage is TRBJ2-3; TRBD2 matches 8 bases. After removal of 5 bases from V and 0 bases from J, the junction contained 10 bases not matched to a gene. Germline V gives CDR1 SGHTA, CDR2 FQGNSA. This CDR3 is 17 amino acids long. CDR3 in amino acids: CASSRDVAGSSTDTQYF. DNA of the CDR3: TGTGCCAGCAGCAGAGATGTAGCGGGATCTAGCACAGATACGCAGTATTTT. The whole variable domain, remainder taken from reference TRBV7-2 and TRBJ2-3, is GAGVSQSPSNKVTEKGKDVELRCDPISGHTALYWYRQSLGQGLEFLIYFQGNSAPDKSGLPSDRFSAERTGGSVSTLTIQRTQQEDSAVYLCASSRDVAGSSTDTQYFGPGTRLTVL.

V usage is TRBV5-4 and J usage is TRBJ2-2, with 13 bases matching TRBD2. The CDR3 loop spans 19 amino acids. Germline CDR1 SGHNT, CDR2 YYREEE (reference sequence). V was pared by 2 bases and J by 3 bases, with 10 bases of the junction left unmatched. The CDR3 loop reads CASSFRTSGRTSDTGELFF. CDR3 DNA: TGTGCCAGCAGCTTCCGGACTAGCGGGAGAACTTCGGACACCGGGGAGCTGTTTTTT.

The chain joins TRBV20-1 to TRBJ1-1, with a possible D match to TRBD1 (5 bases). The V end was cut by 7 bases, the J end by 7 bases, with 13 bases between. The germline CDR1 and CDR2 sequences are DFQATT and SNEGSKA (reference sequence). The CDR3 contains 11 residues. The CDR3 here is CSVGGAGEAFF. The CDR3 nucleotides read TGCAGTGTTGGTGGGGCTGGTGAAGCTTTCTTT.

This chain joins TRBV5-6 and TRBJ1-1, with a possible D match to TRBD1 (6 bases). CDR3 length: 16 amino acids. From germline, CDR1 is SGHDT and CDR2 YYEEEE. Trimming removed 2 bases at V and 0 bases at J, with 14 bases between. The CDR3 coding sequence is TGTGCCAGCAGCTTCGACAGGTCCGCTATGAACACTGAAGCTTTCTTT. Amino acid sequence: CASSFDRSAMNTEAFF.

The CDR3 bases are TGTGCCAGCAGCTCCCTCGCGGGGGCTGCAGATACGCAGTATTTT. This codes for CASSSLAGAADTQYF. The chain joins TRBV5-4 to TRBJ2-3; maybe TRBD2 (7 bases). The CDR3 sequence is 15 residues long. Germline assignment: CDR1 SGHNT and CDR2 YYREEE (reference sequence). The V end lost 3 bases, the J end lost 4 bases, and 15 bases lay between the germline ends.

V usage is TRBV7-2 and J usage is TRBJ2-3; 10 nucleotides match TRBD2. The length of the CDR3 is 17 residues. The junction had 8 bases not matched to a gene; V was cut back by 5 bases and J by 0 bases. CDR1 and CDR2 (germline): SGHTA, FQGNSA. The CDR3, as DNA: TGTGCCAGCAGCCTGCGGGGACTAGCGCCCAGCACAGATACGCAGTATTTT. Translating gives CASSLRGLAPSTDTQYF. The whole variable domain, remainder taken from reference TRBV7-2 and TRBJ2-3, is GAGVSQSPSNKVTEKGKDVELRCDPISGHTALYWYRQSLGQGLEFLIYFQGNSAPDKSGLPSDRFSAERTGGSVSTLTIQRTQQEDSAVYLCASSLRGLAPSTDTQYFGPGTRLTVL.

The rearrangement links TRBV2 to TRBJ1-2; possibly TRBD1 for D (5 bases). From germline, CDR1 is SNHLY and CDR2 FYNNEI. The V and J ends lost 4 bases and 4 bases respectively, with 10 bases between them. The CDR3 sequence is 13 residues long. CDR3 sequence: CASSGRVGYGYTF. CDR3 nucleotide sequence: TGTGCCAGCAGTGGCAGGGTGGGCTATGGCTACACCTTC.

The chain employs TRBV6-6 and TRBJ1-2, with 7 bases that match TRBD1. This CDR3 is 14 amino acids long. V shed 6 bases, J shed 0 bases, and the junction held 4 bases outside the gene matches. The germline V gene encodes CDR1 MNHNY and CDR2 SVGAGI (reference sequence). The CDR3 loop is CASSLDRANYGYTF. DNA for the CDR3: TGTGCCAGCAGCCTCGACAGGGCTAACTATGGCTACACCTTC.